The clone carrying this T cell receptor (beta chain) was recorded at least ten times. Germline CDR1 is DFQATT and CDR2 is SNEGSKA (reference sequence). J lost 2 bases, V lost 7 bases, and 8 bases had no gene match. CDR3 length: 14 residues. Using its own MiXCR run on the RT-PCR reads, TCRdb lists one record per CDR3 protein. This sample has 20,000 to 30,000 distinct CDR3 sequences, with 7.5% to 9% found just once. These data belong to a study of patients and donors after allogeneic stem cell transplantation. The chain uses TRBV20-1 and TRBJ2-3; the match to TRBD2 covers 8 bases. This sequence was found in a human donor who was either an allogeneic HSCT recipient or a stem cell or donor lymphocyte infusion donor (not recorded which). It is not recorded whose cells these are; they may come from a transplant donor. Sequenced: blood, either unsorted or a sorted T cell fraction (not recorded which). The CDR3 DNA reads TGCAGTGGGTCGGTAGCGGGGAACACAGATACGCAGTATTTT. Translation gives CSGSVAGNTDTQYF.